This TCR beta chain emerged from a study of graft-versus-host responses after intestinal transplantation. The CDR3 length is 14 residues. The V segment lost 7 bases and the J segment 4 bases; nucleotides outside the gene matches: 7. The V gene's germline CDR1 is LGHNA and CDR2 YNFKEQ. Sequenced by immunoSEQ multiplex PCR; TCRdb stores in-frame clones only, minus some. The sample carries 12,000 or so clones, 60% to 85% recorded once. Specimen: PBMCs, collected about 490 days after intestinal transplant. The receptor's source is a human patient who received an intestinal transplant, so some T cells may come from the graft donor. This rearrangement joins TRBV4-2 to TRBJ2-3; TRBD2 matches 8 bases. Written as DNA, the CDR3 is TGTGCCAGCACCCAGCGGGAGAGGGCAGATACGCAGTATTTT. It encodes CASTQRERADTQYF.